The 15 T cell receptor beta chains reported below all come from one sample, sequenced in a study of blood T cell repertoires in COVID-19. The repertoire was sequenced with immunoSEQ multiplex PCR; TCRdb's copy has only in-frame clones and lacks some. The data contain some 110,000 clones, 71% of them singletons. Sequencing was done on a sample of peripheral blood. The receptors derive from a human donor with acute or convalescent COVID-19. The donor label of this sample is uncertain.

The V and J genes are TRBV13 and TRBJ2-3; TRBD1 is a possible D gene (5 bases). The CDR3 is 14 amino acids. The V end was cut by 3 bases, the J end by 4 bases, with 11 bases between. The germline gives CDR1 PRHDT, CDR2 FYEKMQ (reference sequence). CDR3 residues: CASSLGRVADTQYF. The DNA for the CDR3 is TGTGCCAGCAGCTTGGGCAGGGTTGCAGATACGCAGTATTTT.

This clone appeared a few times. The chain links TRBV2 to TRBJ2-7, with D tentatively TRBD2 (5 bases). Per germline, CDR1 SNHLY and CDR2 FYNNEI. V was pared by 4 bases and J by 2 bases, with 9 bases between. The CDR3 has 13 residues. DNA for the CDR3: TGTGCCAGCAGTGGAGGGCGGACCTACGAGCAGTACTTC. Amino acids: CASSGGRTYEQYF. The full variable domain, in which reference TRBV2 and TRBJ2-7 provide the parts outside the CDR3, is EPEVTQTPSHQVTQMGQEVILRCVPISNHLYFYWYRQILGQKVEFLVSFYNNEISEKSEIFDDQFSVERPDGSNFTLKIRSTKLEDSAMYFCASSGGRTYEQYFGPGTRLTVT.

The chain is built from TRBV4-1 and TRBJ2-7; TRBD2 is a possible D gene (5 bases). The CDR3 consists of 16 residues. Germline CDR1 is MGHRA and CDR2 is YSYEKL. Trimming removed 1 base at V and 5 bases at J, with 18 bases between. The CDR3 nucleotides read TGCGCCAGCAGCCAAGGGGCGGGCGTCCGCTACAACGAGCAGTACTTC. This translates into CASSQGAGVRYNEQYF.

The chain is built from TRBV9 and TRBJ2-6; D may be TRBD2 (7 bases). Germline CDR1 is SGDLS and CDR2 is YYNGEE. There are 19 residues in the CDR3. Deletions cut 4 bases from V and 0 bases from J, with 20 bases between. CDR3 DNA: TGTGCCAGCAGCCCGGCGGGGGCAGGGCCAAGCTCTGGGGCCAACGTCCTGACTTTC. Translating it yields CASSPAGAGPSSGANVLTF.

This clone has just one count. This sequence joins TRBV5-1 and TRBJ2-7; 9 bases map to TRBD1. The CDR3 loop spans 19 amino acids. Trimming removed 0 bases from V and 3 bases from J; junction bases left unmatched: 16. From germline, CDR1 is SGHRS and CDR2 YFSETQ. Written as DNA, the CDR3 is TGCGCCAGCAGCTTGGGGGACAGGGAAAGTCCCAAGGAAAACTACGAGCAGTACGTC. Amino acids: CASSLGDRESPKENYEQYV.

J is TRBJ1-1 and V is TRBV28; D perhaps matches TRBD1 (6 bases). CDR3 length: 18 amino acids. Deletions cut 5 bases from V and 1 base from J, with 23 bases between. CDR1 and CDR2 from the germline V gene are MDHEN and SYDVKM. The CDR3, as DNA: TGTGCCAGCAGTAGGGTGCGCAGGGGCTCCTTCGAGAACACTGAAGCTTTCTTT. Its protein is CASSRVRRGSFENTEAFF.

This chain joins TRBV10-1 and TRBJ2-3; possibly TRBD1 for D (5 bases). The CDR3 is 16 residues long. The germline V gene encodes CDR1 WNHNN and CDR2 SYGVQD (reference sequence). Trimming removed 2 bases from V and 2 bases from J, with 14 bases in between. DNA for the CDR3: TGCGCCAGCAGTGAGGGGTTGGGGCTACTCACAGATACGCAGTATTTT. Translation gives CASSEGLGLLTDTQYF.

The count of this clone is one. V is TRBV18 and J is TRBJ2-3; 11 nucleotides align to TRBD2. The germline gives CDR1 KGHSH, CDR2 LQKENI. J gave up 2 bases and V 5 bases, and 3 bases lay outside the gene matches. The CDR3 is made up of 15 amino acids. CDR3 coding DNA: TGTGCCAGCTCAGAGACTAGCGGGGTCACAGATACGCAGTATTTT. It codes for CASSETSGVTDTQYF.

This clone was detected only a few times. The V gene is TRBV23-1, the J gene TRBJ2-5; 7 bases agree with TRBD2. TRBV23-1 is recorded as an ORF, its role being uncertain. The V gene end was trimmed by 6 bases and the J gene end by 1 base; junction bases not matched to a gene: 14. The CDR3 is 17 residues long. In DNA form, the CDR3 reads TGCGCCAGCAGACAAGGGAGGGTAGGTACCCTCCAAGAGACCCAGTACTTC. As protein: CASRQGRVGTLQETQYF.

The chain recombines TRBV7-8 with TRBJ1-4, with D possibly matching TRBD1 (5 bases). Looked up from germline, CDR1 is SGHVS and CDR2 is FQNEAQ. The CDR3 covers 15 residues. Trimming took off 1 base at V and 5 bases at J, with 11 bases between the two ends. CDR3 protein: CASSLGLQANEKLFF. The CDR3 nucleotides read TGTGCCAGCAGCTTAGGTCTACAGGCGAATGAAAAACTGTTTTTT.

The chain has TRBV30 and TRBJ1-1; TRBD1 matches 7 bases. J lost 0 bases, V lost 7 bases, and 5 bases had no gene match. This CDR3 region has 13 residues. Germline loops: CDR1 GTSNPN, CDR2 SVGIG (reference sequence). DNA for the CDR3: TGTGCCTTCAAGGGACAGATGAACACTGAAGCTTTCTTT. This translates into CAFKGQMNTEAFF.

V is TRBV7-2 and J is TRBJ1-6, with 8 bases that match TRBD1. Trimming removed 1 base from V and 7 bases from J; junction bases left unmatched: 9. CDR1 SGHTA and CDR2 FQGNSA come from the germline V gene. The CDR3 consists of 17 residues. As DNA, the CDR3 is TGTGCCAGCAGCTTAGTCGGCAGGGGGCACGGAAATTCACCCCTCCACTTT. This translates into CASSLVGRGHGNSPLHF.

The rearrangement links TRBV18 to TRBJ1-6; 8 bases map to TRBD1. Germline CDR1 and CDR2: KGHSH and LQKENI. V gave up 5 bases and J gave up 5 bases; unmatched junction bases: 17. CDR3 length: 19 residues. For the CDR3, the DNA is TGTGCCAGCTCAAACTGGACAGGGCCACATTTGTTCAATAATTCACCCCTCCACTTT. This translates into CASSNWTGPHLFNNSPLHF.

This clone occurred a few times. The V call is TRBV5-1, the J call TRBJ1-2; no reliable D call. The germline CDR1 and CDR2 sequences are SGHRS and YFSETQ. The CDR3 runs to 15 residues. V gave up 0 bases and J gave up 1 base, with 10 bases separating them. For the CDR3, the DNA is TGCGCCAGCAGCTTGGGACTTATAGATAACTATGGCTACACCTTC. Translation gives CASSLGLIDNYGYTF. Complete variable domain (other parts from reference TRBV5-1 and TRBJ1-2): KAGVTQTPRYLIKTRGQQVTLSCSPISGHRSVSWYQQTPGQGLQFLFEYFSETQRNKGNFPGRFSGRQFSNSRSEMNVSTLELGDSALYLCASSLGLIDNYGYTFGSGTRLTVV.

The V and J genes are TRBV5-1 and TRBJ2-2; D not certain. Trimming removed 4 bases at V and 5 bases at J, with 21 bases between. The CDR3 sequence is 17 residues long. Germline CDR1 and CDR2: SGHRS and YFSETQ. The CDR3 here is CASSLDGPPSMTGELFF. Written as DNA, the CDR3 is TGCGCCAGCAGCCTGGATGGGCCTCCTTCCATGACCGGGGAGCTGTTTTTT.